Sequencing of this TCR beta chain was carried out in a study of cytomegalovirus exposure and HLA in healthy donors. The assay was immunoSEQ multiplex PCR, and TCRdb's table has in-frame clones only and misses some. The sample includes some 250,000 clones, approximately 86% of them seen just once. Trimming removed 4 bases from V and 0 bases from J; junction bases left unmatched: 2. The CDR3 contains 14 residues. Germline V gene lookup returns CDR1 SGHTA and CDR2 FQGNSA. The sequence came from a woman in her twenties or thirties in good health and CMV-seropositive. The specimen sequenced was PBMCs. The chain couples TRBV7-2 to TRBJ2-7; TRBD1 matches at 8 bases. In DNA, the CDR3 is TGTGCCAGCAGCTGGACAGGGAGCTCCTACGAGCAGTACTTC. This encodes CASSWTGSSYEQYF.